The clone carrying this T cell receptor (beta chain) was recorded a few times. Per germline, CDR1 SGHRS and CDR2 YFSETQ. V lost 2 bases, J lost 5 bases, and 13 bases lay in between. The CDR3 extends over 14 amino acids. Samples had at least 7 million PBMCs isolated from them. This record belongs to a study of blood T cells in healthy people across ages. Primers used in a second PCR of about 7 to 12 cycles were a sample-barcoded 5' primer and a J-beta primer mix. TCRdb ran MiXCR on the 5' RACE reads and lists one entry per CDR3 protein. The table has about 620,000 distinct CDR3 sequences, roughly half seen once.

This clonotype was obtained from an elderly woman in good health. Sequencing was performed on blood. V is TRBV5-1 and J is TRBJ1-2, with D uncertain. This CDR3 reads CASSLRSGRYGYTF. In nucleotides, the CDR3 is TGCGCCAGCAGCTTAAGGTCTGGACGGTATGGCTACACCTTC.